This T cell receptor (beta chain) was observed in a study of graft-versus-host responses after intestinal transplantation. Germline loops: CDR1 LNHDA, CDR2 SQIVND (reference sequence). The CDR3 runs 13 residues. V lost 3 bases and J lost 9, with 12 bases in between. This clone is a singleton in its sample. Its antigen is currently unknown. Profiled with immunoSEQ multiplex PCR; TCRdb holds only in-frame clones, not every one. The sample lists fewer than 85,000 clones; approximately 80% were seen once. This material consisted of unstimulated CD4+ T cells sorted from spleen or lymph node cells, taken before transplant. The chain employs TRBV19 and TRBJ1-5, with D possibly matching TRBD1 (5 bases). The source of this sequence is a human donor who was the organ donor for an intestinal transplant. CDR3 sequence: CASSMGGLGPQHF. The DNA of the CDR3 is TGTGCCAGTAGTATGGGGGGATTGGGGCCCCAGCATTTT.